The clone carrying this T cell receptor (beta chain) was detected only once. Its antigen is not known. V dropped 1 base and J dropped 8; count of bases not matched to a gene: 11. CDR3 length equals 16 residues. In germline, CDR1 is LGHNT, CDR2 FRNRAP. Sequenced by immunoSEQ multiplex PCR; TCRdb stores in-frame clones only, minus some. The profile shows over 100,000 clones, 89% of them singletons. The donors were members of the validation cohort, which comprised roughly 130 subjects and was separate from the first cohort of 666 subjects. This entry is derived from a study of cytomegalovirus exposure and HLA in healthy donors. The study's findings and limits: The authors confirmed in vitro that a few CMV-associated chains were specific for CMV antigens. Reported performance of the classifier showed diagnosis of cytomegalovirus status with high specificity and sensitivity.

The source material was PBMCs. This rearrangement joins TRBV12-5 to TRBJ2-1; 7 bases agree with TRBD1. The clonotype comes from a young woman in good health and CMV-seronegative. CDR3 region: CASGLATGPVIDEQFF. The CDR3 DNA reads TGTGCTAGTGGTTTGGCGACAGGGCCGGTTATTGATGAGCAGTTCTTC. Full variable domain (remainder filled in from reference TRBV12-5 and TRBJ2-1): DARVTQTPRHKVTEMGQEVTMRCQPILGHNTVFWYRQTMMQGLELLAYFRNRAPLDDSGMPKDRFSAEMPDATLATLKIQPSEPRDSAVYFCASGLATGPVIDEQFFGPGTRLTVL.